This T cell receptor beta chain was recovered during a study of blood T cell repertoires in COVID-19. Study background: PBMCs, B-cell-depleted T cells, or T cells were the source of the cDNA or gDNA that made up the material.

Using immunoSEQ multiplex PCR, the repertoire was profiled, and TCRdb retains in-frame clones only, with some absent. The table includes approximately 450,000 clones, more than 80% detected once. Recruitment covered about two dozen US areas and drew participants whose ages spanned roughly 18 to 100 years. Participant-given clinical history determined each cohort assignment. Sequencing used PBMCs or T cells enriched from blood (not recorded which). The clonotype originates from a man younger than 40 who had recovered from COVID-19.

CDR3 protein: CSASPGQGRTDTQYF. The CDR3, as DNA: TGCAGTGCTAGTCCGGGACAGGGGCGCACAGATACGCAGTATTTT. This chain links TRBV20-1 with TRBJ2-3; the match to TRBD1 covers 10 bases. The junction had 4 bases not matched to a gene; V was cut back by 3 bases and J by 1 base. This CDR3 has 15 amino acids. Germline V gene data show CDR1 as DFQATT and CDR2 as SNEGSKA (reference sequence).